This T cell receptor beta chain came from a study of blood T cell repertoires in COVID-19. The wider study: The study drew acute and convalescent COVID-19 samples from the United States, Italy and Spain.

The germline V gene encodes CDR1 SQVTM and CDR2 ANQGSEA. The V end was cut by 5 bases, the J end by 1 base, with 15 bases between. The CDR3 sequence is 15 residues long. TCRdb keeps only in-frame clones here, not all; method: immunoSEQ multiplex PCR. The sample has 90,000 to 100,000 clones, about 85% seen once. The material sequenced was peripheral blood. The sequence was collected from a man of 80 years or more with acute or convalescent COVID-19. The chain links TRBV29-1 to TRBJ1-5, with D tentatively TRBD1 (6 bases). CDR3 bases: TGCAGCGTTACCTCCGGGGGGGCGAGCAATCAGCCCCAGCATTTT. This sequence encodes CSVTSGGASNQPQHF. Supplemented by reference TRBV29-1 and TRBJ1-5, the full variable domain reads SAVISQKPSRDICQRGTSLTIQCQVDSQVTMMFWYRQQPGQSLTLIATANQGSEATYESGFVIDKFPISRPNLTFSTLTVSNMSPEDSSIYLCSVTSGGASNQPQHFGDGTRLSIL.